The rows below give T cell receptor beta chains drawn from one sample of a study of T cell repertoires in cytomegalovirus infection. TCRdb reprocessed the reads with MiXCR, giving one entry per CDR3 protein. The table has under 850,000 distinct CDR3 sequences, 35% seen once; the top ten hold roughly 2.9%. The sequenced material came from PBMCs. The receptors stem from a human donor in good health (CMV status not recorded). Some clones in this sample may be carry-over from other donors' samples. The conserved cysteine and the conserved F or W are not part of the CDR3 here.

ASIRGTSENTGELF	TRBV23-1	TRBJ2-2
ASSPGRQETQY	TRBV7-3	TRBJ2-5
ATSREGGGTEAF	TRBV15	TRBJ1-1
SARVRENT	TRBV20-1	TRBJ1-2
AWTDPTRETQY	TRBV30	TRBJ2-5
ASIKAETNTGELF	TRBV2	TRBJ2-2
ASSYGGHLSNQPQH	TRBV6-1	TRBJ1-5
ASSYTLAGVGGEQF	TRBV6-2/TRBV6-3	TRBJ2-1
ASSHGAGGPNQPQH	TRBV4-1	TRBJ1-5
ASSLGREGEKLF	TRBV12-3/TRBV12-4	TRBJ1-4
SASLLDTQY	TRBV20-1	TRBJ2-3
ASSFRTSGGAYEQY	TRBV27	TRBJ2-7
ACQRSTDTPVGETQY	TRBV5-1	TRBJ2-5
ASSGRVRGTGYGYT	TRBV7-9	TRBJ1-2
ASSQPLNNEQF	TRBV5-1	TRBJ2-1
ASSLASRGTYNSPLH	TRBV7-6	TRBJ1-6
ASSRLAANTGELF	TRBV12-3/TRBV12-4	TRBJ2-2
ASSLGQASEAF	TRBV5-6	TRBJ1-1
ASSRTRETQY	TRBV7-8	TRBJ2-5
ASSPRGPAPNTGELF	TRBV7-9	TRBJ2-2
SGSLGPHGYT	TRBV29-1	TRBJ1-2
ASSLGTGDTDTQY	TRBV7-2	TRBJ2-3
ASSNGRSSGGTEYQETQY	TRBV7-2	TRBJ2-5
ASSSPGVIGEKLF	TRBV7-9	TRBJ1-4
ASSRQGSQETQY	TRBV12-3/TRBV12-4	TRBJ2-5
ASSLNIAYEQY	TRBV11-2	TRBJ2-7
ASSEWGLYEQY	TRBV25-1	TRBJ2-7
ASSPRTGRNQPQH	TRBV4-1	TRBJ1-5
ASSRPGDRDYEQY	TRBV7-8	TRBJ2-7
ASSPGQIFYGYT	TRBV7-6	TRBJ1-2
SATGTSGGVGINIQY	TRBV20-1	TRBJ2-4
ASSQGGAQFYT	TRBV12-3/TRBV12-4	TRBJ1-2
ASIGTSGINEQY	TRBV7-9	TRBJ2-7
ASTTGLGHYYGYT	TRBV6-1	TRBJ1-2
SASRQGGQPQH	TRBV20-1	TRBJ1-5
ASRQGTAQETQY	TRBV5-6	TRBJ2-5
ASSLSASGSSNEQF	TRBV28	TRBJ2-1
ASSMTGFEDNQPQH	TRBV28	TRBJ1-5
ASSQDTSGYNEQF	TRBV4-1	TRBJ2-1
ASSLYRGRSYNEQF	TRBV28	TRBJ2-1
ASSIPPGQGSPYEQY	TRBV19	TRBJ2-7
ASRNVLANTGELF	TRBV12-3/TRBV12-4	TRBJ2-2
ASTQGTGSYNEQF	TRBV11-2	TRBJ2-1
ASSLVMARAGGEKLF	TRBV7-2	TRBJ1-4
AISGQGGRGNNEQF	TRBV10-3	TRBJ2-1
ASKMAVYSNQPQH	TRBV27	TRBJ1-5
ANSSLTGAGQPQH	TRBV7-6	TRBJ1-5
ASSNRDSSNSNQPQH	TRBV12-3/TRBV12-4	TRBJ1-5
ASSKGTGGIGNQPQH	TRBV28	TRBJ1-5
ASSPALGDAYNEQF	TRBV27	TRBJ2-1
SVALSQSWELF	TRBV29-1	TRBJ2-2
SVERQDTMNTEAF	TRBV29-1	TRBJ1-1
ASSGLAGDEAYEQY	TRBV6-6	TRBJ2-7
ASSLSGLLYGYT	TRBV27	TRBJ1-2
ASSLDGGGLYNEQF	TRBV7-2	TRBJ2-1
ASSLGPHEQF	TRBV7-2	TRBJ2-1
AIPRQGTTKKTGELF	TRBV10-3	TRBJ2-2
ASSSSQGFSGNTIY	TRBV5-1	TRBJ1-3